This TCR beta chain was recorded in a study of blood T cell repertoires in COVID-19 (dated by TCRdb to the early 2020s). For the wider study: Samples covering the acute and convalescent phases of COVID-19 were provided by collaborators in the United States, Italy and Spain. A de-identified subject ID, COVID-19 status, age in years and sex were almost always included in the sample metadata. The samples were drawn from two sources: the first 160 participants of the ongoing ImmuneRACE study, and 950 to 1,500 subjects contributed by 6 global collaborators. Where HLA class I and class II types were available, the types were taken from metadata supplied by the sample provider, not from assay-based typing. The dataset comprised deeply sampled blood TCRbeta repertoires from subjects exposed to, actively infected with, or recovered from COVID-19. The prospective study material was composed of cDNA or gDNA derived from T cells, B-cell-depleted T cells, or PBMCs. A freely available public database, intended as a resource for researchers studying the immune response to SARS-CoV-2, is where the repertoires were released. Broad study findings and their caveats: Clinical and demographic metadata were provided uncurated, with the amount varying by source and participant.

TCRbeta CDR3 regions were amplified from genomic DNA using the immunoSEQ Assay, a bias-controlled multiplex PCR. From the authors' description of their analysis: Within the assay, amplification of reference gene primers was used to estimate how many nucleated cells each sample contained. To quantify the absolute abundance of each unique TCRbeta CDR3 rearrangement, sequence reads were collapsed and filtered. Productive Simpson clonality was computed per sample as the square root of Simpson's diversity index over productive rearrangements. The immuneACCESS repertoire file appears here via TCRdb, limited to in-frame rearrangements. These files lack a portion of the clones; in checked studies, under half of the deficit traces to unresolved V genes, and the cause of the others is not known. V and J calls and clone size follow that table, whereas D and trimming were derived from the DNA. The sample table lists more than 200,000 clones, more than 65% of them with a count of one. The ten most abundant clones make up 7.9% of the sample.

In its sample, this clone was seen a few times. It lacks a known antigen. No much larger clonotype is one base removed from it; base qualities were not supplied. The collaborating institutions used their own protocols to collect whole blood in K2EDTA tubes. For TCRbeta analysis, collaborator samples were shipped as frozen whole blood, as isolated PBMCs, or as DNA extracted from either sample type. The sequencing sample was made of peripheral blood. This TCR derives from a woman older than 75 with acute or convalescent COVID-19.

The CDR3 here reads CASSPPMRTGGGYTF. The DNA sequence follows: TGTGCCAGCTCACCACCTATGAGGACAGGGGGCGGCTACACCTTC. Recombination joined TRBV18 with TRBJ1-2, with 11 central nucleotides matching TRBD1. The junction shows trimming of 0 bases on V and 8 bases on J, and the gene matches do not reach 5 bases of it. Looking up the germline V gene yields CDR1 KGHSH and CDR2 LQKENI. The CDR3 spans 15 residues, from the cysteine through the phenylalanine. The CDR3 DNA has 45 bases and is translated from base 1.